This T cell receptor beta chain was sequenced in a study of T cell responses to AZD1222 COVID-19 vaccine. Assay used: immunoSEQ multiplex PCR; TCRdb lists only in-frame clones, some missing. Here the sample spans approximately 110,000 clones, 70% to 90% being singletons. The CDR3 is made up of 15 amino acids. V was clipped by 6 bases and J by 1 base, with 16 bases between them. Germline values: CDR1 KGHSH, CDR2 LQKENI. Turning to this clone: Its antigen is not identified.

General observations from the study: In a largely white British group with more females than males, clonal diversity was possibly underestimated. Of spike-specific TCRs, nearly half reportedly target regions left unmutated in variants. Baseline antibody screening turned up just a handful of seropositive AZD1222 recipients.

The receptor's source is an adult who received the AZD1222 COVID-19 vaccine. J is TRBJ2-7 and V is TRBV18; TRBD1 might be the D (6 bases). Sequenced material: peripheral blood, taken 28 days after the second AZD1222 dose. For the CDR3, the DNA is TGTGCCAGCTCTCGCTCGACCACAGGGTCCTACGAGCAGTACTTC. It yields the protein CASSRSTTGSYEQYF.